This T cell receptor (beta chain) emerged from a study of identical twins. This clonotype was observed a few times. The antigen remains undetermined. TCRdb re-analysed the 5' RACE reads in MiXCR, keeping a single row per CDR3 protein. The sample yields 400,000 to 650,000 distinct CDR3 sequences, less than 25% seen once. Study-wide results and limits: Fewer insertions were carried by abundant cord blood beta clonotypes, but none was seen in memory repertoires.

The same data also contributed to another study, on T cells expressing NK-cell markers.

The clonotype comes from a woman aged 18-29 years in good health. The specimen sequenced was CD4+ T cells sorted from blood.

This CDR3 reads CASTLSSSYNSPLHF. The CDR3 DNA reads as TGTGCCAGCACCCTATCTAGCTCCTATAATTCACCCCTCCACTTT. The rearrangement links TRBV12-3 or TRBV12-4 to TRBJ1-6, with no clear D. Trimming cost V 7 bases and J 0 bases, with 10 bases left between them. This CDR3 has 15 amino acids.